This T cell receptor (beta chain) was sequenced for a study of cytomegalovirus exposure and HLA in healthy donors. CDR1 is SGHTA, CDR2 FQGTGA, per germline. J was trimmed by 9 bases and V by 4 bases; bases with no gene match: 1. This CDR3 is built from 12 residues. Overall study results and limits: Later findings reportedly placed an Asian-associated ancestry cluster below the approximately 670-donor mean for N-insertions. What was likely a sequencing artifact was a cluster of highly shared sequence variants. For most TCR beta V segments, an earlier analysis put the productive rate at about 87% or about 30% of the time. Later on, an analysis found that several of the most significant clusters appeared to be linked to common viral pathogens, which included parvovirus B19.

With regard to this clone: Antigen unknown.

Primers for the PCR totalled 60 Vbeta and 13 Jbeta. Here immunoSEQ multiplex PCR was the method, and the copy in TCRdb shows in-frame clones only, minus some. The profile shows about 100,000 clones, roughly 74% of them singletons. The genes are TRBV7-3 and TRBJ2-1; 9 bases map to TRBD2. The clonotype comes from a woman in her seventies in good health and CMV-seropositive. The sample was PBMCs. CDR3: CASSSREGEQFF. Here the CDR3 DNA reads TGTGCCAGCAGCTCGCGGGAGGGTGAGCAGTTCTTC.